This T cell receptor (beta chain) was identified during a study of blood T cell repertoires in COVID-19. Original data processing: Reference gene primers were amplified, and this amplification served to estimate nucleated cell counts. The table came from immunoSEQ multiplex PCR; TCRdb's copy has only in-frame clones and leaves some out. V, J and clone size derive from that table, while D and trimming were established from the DNA sequence. Of some 75,000 clones in the sample, 86% were seen once. V was clipped by 0 bases and J by 6 bases, with 12 bases between them. CDR3 length: 15 residues. Germline CDR1 and CDR2: SGHRS and YFSETQ.

The receptor was derived from a man older than 75 with COVID-19, enrolled during active disease. Material: peripheral blood. V and J are TRBV5-1 and TRBJ2-2; possible D gene TRBD1, 5 bases. Written as DNA, the CDR3 is TGCGCCAGCAGCTTGGCCGTAATAGGGGCCGGGGAGCTGTTTTTT. Residues: CASSLAVIGAGELFF.